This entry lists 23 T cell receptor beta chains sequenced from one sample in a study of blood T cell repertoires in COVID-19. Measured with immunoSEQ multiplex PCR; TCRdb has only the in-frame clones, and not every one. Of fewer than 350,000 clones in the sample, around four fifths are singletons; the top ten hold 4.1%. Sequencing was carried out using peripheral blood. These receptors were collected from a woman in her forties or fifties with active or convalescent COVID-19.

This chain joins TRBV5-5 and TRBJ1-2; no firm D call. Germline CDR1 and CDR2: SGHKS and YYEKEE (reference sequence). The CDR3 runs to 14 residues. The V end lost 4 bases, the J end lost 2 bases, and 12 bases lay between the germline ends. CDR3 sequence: CASSPGGFNYGYTF. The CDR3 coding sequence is TGTGCCAGCAGCCCCGGAGGTTTCAACTATGGCTACACCTTC.

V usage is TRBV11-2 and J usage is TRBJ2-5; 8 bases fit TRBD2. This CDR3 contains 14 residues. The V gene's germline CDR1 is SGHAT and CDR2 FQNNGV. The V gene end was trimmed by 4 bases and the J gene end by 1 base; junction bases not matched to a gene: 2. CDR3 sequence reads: CASSYSGIQETQYF. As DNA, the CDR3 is TGTGCCAGCAGCTATAGCGGGATCCAAGAGACCCAGTACTTC. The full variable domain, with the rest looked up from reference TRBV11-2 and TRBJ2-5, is EAGVAQSPRYKIIEKRQSVAFWCNPISGHATLYWYQQILGQGPKLLIQFQNNGVVDDSQLPKDRFSAERLKGVDSTLKIQPAKLEDSAVYLCASSYSGIQETQYFGPGTRLLVL.

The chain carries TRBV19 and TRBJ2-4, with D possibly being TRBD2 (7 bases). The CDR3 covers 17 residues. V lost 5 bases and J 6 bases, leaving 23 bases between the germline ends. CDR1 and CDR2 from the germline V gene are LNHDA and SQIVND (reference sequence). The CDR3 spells CASSAAFSPGEGNIQYF. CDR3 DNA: TGTGCCAGTAGTGCCGCCTTTTCCCCAGGGGAGGGAAACATTCAGTACTTC.

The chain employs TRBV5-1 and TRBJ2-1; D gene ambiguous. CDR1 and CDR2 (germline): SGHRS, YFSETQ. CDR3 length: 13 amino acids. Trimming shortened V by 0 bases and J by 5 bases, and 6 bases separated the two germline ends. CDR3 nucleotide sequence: TGCGCCAGCAGCTTGGGACTTAACAATGAGCAGTTCTTC. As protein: CASSLGLNNEQFF.

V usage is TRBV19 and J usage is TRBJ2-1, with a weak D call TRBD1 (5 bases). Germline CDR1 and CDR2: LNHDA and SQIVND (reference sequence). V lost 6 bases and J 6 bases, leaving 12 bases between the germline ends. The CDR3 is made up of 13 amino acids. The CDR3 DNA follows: TGTGCCAGTAGCTCAGGGTATCGCAATGAGCAGTTCTTC. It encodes CASSSGYRNEQFF.

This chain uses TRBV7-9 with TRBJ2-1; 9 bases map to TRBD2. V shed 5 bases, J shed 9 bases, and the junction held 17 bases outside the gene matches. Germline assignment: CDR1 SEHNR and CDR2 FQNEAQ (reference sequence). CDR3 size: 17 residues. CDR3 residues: CASSGINLAGKGSEQFF. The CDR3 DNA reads TGTGCCAGCAGCGGTATTAATCTAGCGGGGAAGGGGAGTGAGCAGTTCTTC.

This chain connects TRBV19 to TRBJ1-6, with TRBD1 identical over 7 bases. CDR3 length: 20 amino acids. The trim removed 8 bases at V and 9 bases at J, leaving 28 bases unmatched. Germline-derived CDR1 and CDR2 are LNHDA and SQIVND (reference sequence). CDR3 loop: CASCQTGPRGSLVNTSPLHF. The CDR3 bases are TGTGCCAGTTGCCAGACAGGGCCCCGGGGATCACTGGTGAATACTTCACCCCTCCACTTT.

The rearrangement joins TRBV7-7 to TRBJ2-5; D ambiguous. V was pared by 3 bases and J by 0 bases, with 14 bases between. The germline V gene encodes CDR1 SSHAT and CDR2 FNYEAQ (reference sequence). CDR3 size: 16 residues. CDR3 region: CASSLLLGEYQETQYF. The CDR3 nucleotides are TGTGCCAGCAGCTTGCTGCTTGGAGAGTACCAAGAGACCCAGTACTTC.

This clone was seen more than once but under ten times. The CDR3 sequence: CASSLAPGDQPQHF. CDR3 in DNA: TGCGCCAGCAGCTTGGCCCCCGGGGATCAGCCCCAGCATTTT. The genes are TRBV5-1 and TRBJ1-5; D is undetermined. The CDR3 has 14 amino acids. Trimming removed 0 bases from V and 5 bases from J, with 9 bases in between. Per the germline V gene, CDR1 is SGHRS and CDR2 is YFSETQ. Combining the CDR3 with reference TRBV5-1 and TRBJ1-5 gives the whole variable domain KAGVTQTPRYLIKTRGQQVTLSCSPISGHRSVSWYQQTPGQGLQFLFEYFSETQRNKGNFPGRFSGRQFSNSRSEMNVSTLELGDSALYLCASSLAPGDQPQHFGDGTRLSIL.

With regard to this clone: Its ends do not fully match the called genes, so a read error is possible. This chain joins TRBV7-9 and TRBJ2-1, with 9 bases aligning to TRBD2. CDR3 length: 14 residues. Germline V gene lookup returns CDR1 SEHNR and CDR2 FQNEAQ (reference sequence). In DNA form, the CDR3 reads TGTGCCAGCAGGTTAGCGGGGGCCGTGCATGAGCAGTTCTTC. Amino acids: CASRLAGAVHEQFF.

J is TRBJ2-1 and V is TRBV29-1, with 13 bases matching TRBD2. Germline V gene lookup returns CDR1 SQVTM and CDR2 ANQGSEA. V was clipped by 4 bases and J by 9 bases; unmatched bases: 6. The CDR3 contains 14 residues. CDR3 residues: CSVGTSGSWGEQFF. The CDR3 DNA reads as TGCAGCGTTGGGACTAGCGGGAGCTGGGGTGAGCAGTTCTTC.

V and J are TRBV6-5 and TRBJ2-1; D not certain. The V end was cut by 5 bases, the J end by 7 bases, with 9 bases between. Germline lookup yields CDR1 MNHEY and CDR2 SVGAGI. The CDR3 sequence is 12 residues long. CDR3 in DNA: TGTGCCAGCAGTAGTATAACTAATGAGCAGTTCTTC. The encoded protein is CASSSITNEQFF.

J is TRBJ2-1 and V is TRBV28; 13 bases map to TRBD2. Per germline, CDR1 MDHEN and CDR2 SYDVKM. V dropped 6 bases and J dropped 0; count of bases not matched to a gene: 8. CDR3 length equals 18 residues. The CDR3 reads CASRPGLAGLSSYNEQFF. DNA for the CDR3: TGTGCCAGCAGACCGGGACTAGCGGGGCTAAGCTCCTACAATGAGCAGTTCTTC.

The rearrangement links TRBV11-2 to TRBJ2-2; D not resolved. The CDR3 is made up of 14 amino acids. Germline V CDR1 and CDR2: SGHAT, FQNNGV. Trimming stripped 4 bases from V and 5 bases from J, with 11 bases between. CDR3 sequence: CASSSYGVTGELFF. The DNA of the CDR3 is TGTGCCAGCAGCTCATATGGAGTTACCGGGGAGCTGTTTTTT.

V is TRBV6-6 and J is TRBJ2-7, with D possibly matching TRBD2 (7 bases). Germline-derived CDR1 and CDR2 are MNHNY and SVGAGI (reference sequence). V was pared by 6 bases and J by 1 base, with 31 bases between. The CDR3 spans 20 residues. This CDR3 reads CASSYPAGGRIGPKSYEQYF. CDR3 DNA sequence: TGTGCCAGCAGCTACCCAGCCGGGGGGCGGATCGGGCCTAAGTCCTACGAGCAGTACTTC.

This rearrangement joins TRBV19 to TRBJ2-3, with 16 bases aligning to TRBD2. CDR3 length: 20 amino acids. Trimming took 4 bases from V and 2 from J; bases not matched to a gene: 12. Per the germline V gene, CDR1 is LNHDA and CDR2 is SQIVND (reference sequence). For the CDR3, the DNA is TGTGCCAGTAGTAAAGAATCCCCGGGACTAGCGGGAGGGCTCACAGATACGCAGTATTTT. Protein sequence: CASSKESPGLAGGLTDTQYF. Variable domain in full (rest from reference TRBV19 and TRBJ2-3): DGGITQSPKYLFRKEGQNVTLSCEQNLNHDAMYWYRQDPGQGLRLIYYSQIVNDFQKGDIAEGYSVSREKKESFPLTVTSAQKNPTAFYLCASSKESPGLAGGLTDTQYFGPGTRLTVL.

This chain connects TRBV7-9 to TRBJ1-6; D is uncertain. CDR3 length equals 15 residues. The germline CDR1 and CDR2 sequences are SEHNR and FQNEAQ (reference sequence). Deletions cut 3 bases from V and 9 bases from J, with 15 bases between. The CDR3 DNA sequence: TGTGCCAGCAGCTTCGGGTCCCCGAATGGTTCACCCCTCCACTTT. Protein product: CASSFGSPNGSPLHF. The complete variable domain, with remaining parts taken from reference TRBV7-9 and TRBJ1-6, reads DTGVSQNPRHKITKRGQNVTFRCDPISEHNRLYWYRQTLGQGPEFLTYFQNEAQLEKSRLLSDRFSAERPKGSFSTLEIQRTEQGDSAMYLCASSFGSPNGSPLHFGNGTRLTVT.

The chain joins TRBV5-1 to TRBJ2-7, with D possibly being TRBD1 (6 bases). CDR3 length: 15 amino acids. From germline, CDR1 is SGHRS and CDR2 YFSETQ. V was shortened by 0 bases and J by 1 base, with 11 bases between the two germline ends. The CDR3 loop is CASSLDGQGSYEQYF. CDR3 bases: TGCGCCAGCAGCTTGGACGGTCAGGGGTCCTACGAGCAGTACTTC. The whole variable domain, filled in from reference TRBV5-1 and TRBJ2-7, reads KAGVTQTPRYLIKTRGQQVTLSCSPISGHRSVSWYQQTPGQGLQFLFEYFSETQRNKGNFPGRFSGRQFSNSRSEMNVSTLELGDSALYLCASSLDGQGSYEQYFGPGTRLTVT.

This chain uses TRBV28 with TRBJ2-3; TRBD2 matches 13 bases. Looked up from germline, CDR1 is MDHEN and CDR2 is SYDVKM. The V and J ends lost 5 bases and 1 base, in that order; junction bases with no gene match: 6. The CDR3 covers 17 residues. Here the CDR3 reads CASSPTSGRGGTDTQYF. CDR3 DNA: TGTGCCAGCAGTCCCACTAGCGGGAGGGGTGGCACAGATACGCAGTATTTT.

The CDR3 DNA follows: TGTGCCAGCAGCAAGACGGGACTAGCGACGAACACCGGGGAGCTGTTTTTT. This encodes CASSKTGLATNTGELFF. This rearrangement joins TRBV11-2 to TRBJ2-2; TRBD2 matches 10 bases. Germline trimming cut 5 bases from V and 0 bases from J; bases unmatched to any gene: 6. Germline V lookup: CDR1 SGHAT, CDR2 FQNNGV. The CDR3 sequence is 17 residues long.

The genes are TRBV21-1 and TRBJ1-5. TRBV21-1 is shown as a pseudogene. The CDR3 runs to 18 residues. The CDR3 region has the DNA TGTGCCAGCAGCAAAGCCGGACTGATACCCTATAGCAATCAGCCCCAGCATTTT. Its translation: CASSKAGLIPYSNQPQHF.

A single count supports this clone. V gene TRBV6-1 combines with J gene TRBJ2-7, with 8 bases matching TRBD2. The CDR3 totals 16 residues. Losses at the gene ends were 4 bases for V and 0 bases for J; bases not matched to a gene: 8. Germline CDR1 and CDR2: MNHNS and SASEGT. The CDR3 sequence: CASSATSVSSSYEQYF. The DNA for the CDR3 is TGTGCCAGCAGTGCGACTAGCGTCTCTAGCTCCTACGAGCAGTACTTC.

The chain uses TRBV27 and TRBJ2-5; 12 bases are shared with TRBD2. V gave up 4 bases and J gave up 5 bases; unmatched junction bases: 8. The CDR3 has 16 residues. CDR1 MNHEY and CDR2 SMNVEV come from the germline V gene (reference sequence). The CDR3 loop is CASSWGLAGGPETQYF. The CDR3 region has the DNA TGTGCCAGCAGTTGGGGGCTAGCGGGAGGGCCGGAGACCCAGTACTTC.